A selection of T cell receptor beta chains follows, all from one sample in a study of beta chain features in type 1 diabetes. The repertoire was sequenced with immunoSEQ multiplex PCR; TCRdb's copy has only in-frame clones and lacks some. Among fewer than 300,000 clones listed, just over 20% were seen once. Sample: naive CD4+ T cells from blood. These receptors all come from a woman in her thirties or forties with type 1 diabetes. Each CDR3 is given with its conserved first and last residue. A D gene is named only where the DNA matches it firmly. Only some rows state a clone size, as once, few, many or a class for expanded clones.

abundance	len	d_gene	j_gene	v_gene	CDR3aa	CDR3nt
few	17	.	TRBJ1-6	TRBV29-1	CSVEDTRSYSYNSPLHF	TGCAGCGTTGAAGACACGCGGTCATACTCCTATAATTCACCCCTCCACTTT
few	19	.	TRBJ2-7	TRBV12-2	CASRLASLRWDRAFYEQYF	TGTGCAAGTCGCTTAGCTAGCCTAAGATGGGACAGGGCCTTTTACGAGCAGTACTTC
few	13	.	TRBJ1-1	TRBV7-9	CASSLPGSTEAFF	TGTGCCAGCAGCTTACCCGGGTCCACTGAAGCTTTCTTT
few	13	.	TRBJ2-5	TRBV18	CASSRGLQETQYF	TGTGCCAGCTCACGCGGACTGCAAGAGACCCAGTACTTC
.	15	TRBD2	TRBJ2-7	TRBV30	CAWSAPGLAGRMQYF	TGTGCCTGGAGTGCCCCGGGACTAGCGGGACGAATGCAGTACTTC
.	11	.	TRBJ2-1	TRBV9	CASSEEDEQFF	TGTGCCAGCAGCGAGGAGGATGAGCAGTTCTTC
.	16	TRBD1	TRBJ1-1	TRBV6-5	CASSSETGALNTEAFF	TGTGCCAGCAGTTCAGAGACAGGGGCTTTGAACACTGAAGCTTTCTTT
.	16	TRBD2	TRBJ2-2	TRBV9	CASSAPGPAGAGELFF	TGTGCCAGCAGCGCCCCGGGACCGGCGGGAGCTGGGGAGCTGTTTTTT
.	12	.	TRBJ2-1	TRBV7-9	CASSSSIDEQFF	TGTGCCAGCAGCTCATCGATAGATGAGCAGTTCTTC
few	16	TRBD2	TRBJ2-5	TRBV7-9	CASSFAGLKGFETQYF	TGTGCCAGCAGCTTTGCGGGACTAAAGGGGTTTGAGACCCAGTACTTC
.	16	.	TRBJ1-1	TRBV18	CASSPGQLGSSTEAFF	TGTGCCAGCTCACCCGGACAGCTTGGATCAAGCACTGAAGCTTTCTTT
few	15	TRBD1	TRBJ1-5	TRBV9	CASSATGEVPQPQHF	TGTGCCAGCAGCGCAACAGGGGAAGTTCCTCAGCCCCAGCATTTT
.	15	.	TRBJ2-2	TRBV9	CASSATGGDTGELFF	TGTGCCAGCAGCGCAACAGGAGGGGACACCGGGGAGCTGTTTTTT
.	18	TRBD2	TRBJ2-3	TRBV4-2	CASSQDFGAGEVPDTQYF	TGTGCCAGCAGCCAAGATTTTGGGGCGGGAGAGGTCCCAGATACGCAGTATTTT
.	14	TRBD2	TRBJ2-3	TRBV9	CASSDSGGADTQYF	TGTGCCAGCAGCGATAGCGGGGGGGCAGATACGCAGTATTTT
few	16	TRBD1	TRBJ2-1	TRBV5-1	CASSVDRATHSNEQFF	TGCGCCAGCAGCGTGGACAGGGCTACTCACTCCAATGAGCAGTTCTTC
.	14	.	TRBJ2-7	TRBV6-5	CASSYSGRAHEQYF	TGTGCCAGCAGTTACTCAGGCAGGGCCCACGAGCAGTACTTC
.	12	.	TRBJ2-7	TRBV29-1	CSVDLGGYEQYF	TGCAGCGTTGATTTGGGCGGGTACGAGCAGTACTTC
.	15	TRBD1	TRBJ1-4	TRBV6-6	CASSTTGAPNEKLFF	TGTGCCAGCAGTACGACAGGGGCGCCTAATGAAAAACTGTTTTTT
few	16	.	TRBJ2-5	TRBV11-2	CASSLAWAASQETQYF	TGTGCCAGCAGCTTAGCGTGGGCAGCTTCCCAAGAGACCCAGTACTTC
.	15	TRBD2	TRBJ2-7	TRBV5-4	CASSSGLERTYEQYF	TGTGCCAGCAGCTCGGGACTAGAAAGGACCTACGAGCAGTACTTC
.	13	.	TRBJ1-2	TRBV7-6	CASSLAGFGGYTF	TGTGCCAGCAGCTTAGCCGGGTTCGGTGGCTACACCTTC
.	18	TRBD2	TRBJ2-6	TRBV4-3	CASSQELAGFSGANVLTF	TGCGCCAGCAGCCAAGAACTAGCGGGGTTCTCTGGGGCCAACGTCCTGACTTTC
.	12	.	TRBJ2-1	TRBV2	CASSETYNEQFF	TGTGCCAGCAGTGAGACTTACAATGAGCAGTTCTTC
few	15	TRBD1	TRBJ1-4	TRBV25-1	CASSITGDREEKLFF	TGTGCCAGCAGTATTACAGGGGATCGAGAAGAAAAACTGTTTTTT
.	14	.	TRBJ2-1	TRBV5-1	CASRIAVTYNEQFF	TGCGCCAGCAGGATAGCGGTAACTTACAATGAGCAGTTCTTC
.	15	TRBD1	TRBJ2-5	TRBV28	CASSGTASSWETQYF	TGTGCCAGCAGTGGGACAGCGTCTTCATGGGAGACCCAGTACTTC
.	12	.	TRBJ1-1	TRBV15	CATSRYGGEAFF	TGTGCCACCAGCAGATACGGGGGGGAAGCTTTCTTT
.	16	TRBD2	TRBJ2-5	TRBV7-9	CASSPWTSGNQETQYF	TGTGCCAGCAGCCCCTGGACTAGCGGGAACCAAGAGACCCAGTACTTC
.	15	TRBD1	TRBJ2-5	TRBV9	CASSATGGVQETQYF	TGTGCCAGCAGCGCGACAGGGGGCGTCCAAGAGACCCAGTACTTC
.	13	.	TRBJ1-1	TRBV5-1	CASSLEEGAEAFF	TGCGCCAGCAGCTTGGAAGAAGGGGCTGAAGCTTTCTTT
few	15	.	TRBJ1-5	TRBV4-1	CASSLEGQGGQPQHF	TGCGCCAGCAGCCTCGAAGGGCAGGGAGGGCAGCCCCAGCATTTT
.	18	TRBD1	TRBJ1-5	TRBV4-1	CASSPVRAQGGWSQPQHF	TGCGCCAGCAGCCCCGTGAGGGCCCAGGGGGGATGGAGTCAGCCCCAGCATTTT
few	13	.	TRBJ1-3	TRBV30	CAWSVQVSNTIYF	TGTGCCTGGAGTGTACAGGTTTCAAACACCATATATTTT
.	16	.	TRBJ1-3	TRBV9	CASSVGKGGAGNTIYF	TGTGCCAGCAGCGTAGGAAAAGGAGGGGCTGGAAACACCATATATTTT
few	16	TRBD2	TRBJ2-1	TRBV29-1	CSVEEGTSGKYNEQFF	TGCAGCGTTGAAGAAGGGACTAGCGGGAAGTACAATGAGCAGTTCTTC
.	15	TRBD1	TRBJ2-5	TRBV4-3	CASSPSGTGGETQYF	TGCGCCAGCAGCCCTTCTGGGACAGGGGGAGAGACCCAGTACTTC
.	15	TRBD1	TRBJ2-7	TRBV6-5	CASTVDRGPLSEQYF	TGTGCCAGCACCGTCGACAGGGGGCCGCTTAGCGAGCAGTACTTC
.	15	TRBD1	TRBJ2-7	TRBV28	CASSLGTVLVGEQYF	TGTGCCAGCAGTTTGGGGACAGTCCTAGTCGGGGAGCAGTACTTC
few	13	.	TRBJ1-2	TRBV29-1	CSVGLERYYGYTF	TGCAGCGTTGGTCTCGAGCGGTACTATGGCTACACCTTC
.	15	TRBD1	TRBJ1-1	TRBV9	CASSADRLGRTEAFF	TGTGCCAGCAGCGCGGACAGGCTGGGGCGGACTGAAGCTTTCTTT
.	16	TRBD2	TRBJ2-3	TRBV4-2	CASSQGLAGVTDTQYF	TGTGCCAGCAGCCAGGGACTAGCGGGGGTCACAGATACGCAGTATTTT
few	16	.	TRBJ2-6	TRBV4-2	CASSQAEGEGANVLTF	TGTGCCAGCAGCCAAGCGGAGGGCGAAGGGGCCAACGTCCTGACTTTC
.	13	TRBD2	TRBJ2-7	TRBV5-1	CASTREGLGEQYF	TGCGCCAGCACGCGGGAGGGCCTTGGCGAGCAGTACTTC
.	12	.	TRBJ2-3	TRBV5-4	CASSPSTDTQYF	TGTGCCAGCAGCCCTAGCACAGATACGCAGTATTTT
.	14	.	TRBJ2-7	TRBV19	CASSIPGPGYEQYF	TGTGCCAGTAGTATACCAGGGCCAGGCTACGAGCAGTACTTC
few	11	.	TRBJ1-1	TRBV29-1	CSFLSGTEAFF	TGCAGCTTTCTCTCGGGCACTGAAGCTTTCTTT
few	15	.	TRBJ1-5	TRBV9	CASSATGFDGEPQHF	TGTGCCAGCAGCGCTACAGGGTTCGACGGGGAGCCCCAGCATTTT
.	15	.	TRBJ2-4	TRBV7-2	CASRPTVSMPGIQYF	TGTGCCAGCAGACCGACAGTCTCTATGCCTGGCATTCAGTACTTC
few	16	TRBD2	TRBJ2-7	TRBV19	CASSIPGLAGWYEQYF	TGTGCCAGTAGTATCCCTGGGCTAGCGGGATGGTACGAGCAGTACTTC
few	16	TRBD2	TRBJ2-7	TRBV2	CASSAPTGTSVYEQYF	TGTGCCAGCAGTGCTCCGACCGGGACTAGCGTTTACGAGCAGTACTTC
.	16	.	TRBJ1-5	TRBV4-3	CASSHGRGIGNQPQHF	TGCGCCAGCAGCCATGGTCGGGGTATCGGCAATCAGCCCCAGCATTTT
few	13	TRBD1	TRBJ1-3	TRBV29-1	CSASTGSGNTIYF	TGCAGCGCCTCGACAGGGTCTGGAAACACCATATATTTT
few	13	TRBD2	TRBJ2-7	TRBV4-2	CASVTSGRHEQYF	TGTGCCAGCGTGACTAGCGGGAGGCACGAGCAGTACTTC